The present TCR beta chain was sequenced within a study of blood T cell repertoires in COVID-19. The method was immunoSEQ multiplex PCR; TCRdb's version includes in-frame clones alone and lacks a portion of them. The sample holds around 100,000 clones, roughly 79% seen once. This CDR3 contains 12 residues. CDR1 is MDHEN and CDR2 is SYDVKM in the germline V gene. Trimming left V 6 bases short and J 4 bases short, with 9 bases between. V and J are TRBV28 and TRBJ1-2; D unclear. This receptor was identified in a man older than 75 with COVID-19, enrolled during active disease. The sample was peripheral blood. The CDR3 DNA sequence: TGTGCCAGCAGCACCTCTAGCTATGGCTACACCTTC. Its protein is CASSTSSYGYTF.